The 9 T cell receptor beta chains below come from one sample, sequenced in a study of response to subunit inactivated influenza vaccine. TCRdb analysed the RT-PCR reads with MiXCR anew, one entry per CDR3 protein. The data show about 800,000 distinct CDR3 sequences, with 21% seen just once and roughly 10% held by the top ten. The sample was PBMCs from blood, taken 5 days after vaccination. The receptor set was obtained from a man aged 45-65 years who received an inactivated influenza vaccine.

V gene TRBV28 combines with J gene TRBJ2-7; D gene unclear. Germline CDR1 MDHEN, CDR2 SYDVKM. V gave up 4 bases and J gave up 5 bases, with 15 bases separating them. The CDR3 extends over 14 amino acids. The CDR3 spells CASSSTIAANEQYF. CDR3 DNA sequence: TGTGCCAGCAGTTCCACGATAGCCGCGAACGAGCAGTACTTC.

This clonotype showed up just a few times. The J gene is TRBJ2-3, the V gene TRBV4-3; D could derive from TRBD1 or TRBD2 (5 bases each). The CDR3 totals 16 residues. Trimming shortened V by 4 bases and J by 3 bases, and 17 bases separated the two germline ends. The germline V gene has CDR1 LGHNA and CDR2 YSLEER. This CDR3 is CASSRTGTHGTDTQYF. Here the CDR3 DNA reads TGCGCCAGCAGCCGGACCGGGACCCACGGGACAGATACGCAGTATTTT.

This chain uses TRBV20-1 with TRBJ2-1, with TRBD1 identical over 7 bases. V gave up 6 bases and J gave up 0 bases; unmatched junction bases: 14. The CDR3 has 17 amino acids. CDR1 is DFQATT, CDR2 SNEGSKA, per germline (reference sequence). CDR3 amino acids: CSARGQELLSSYNEQFF. DNA for the CDR3: TGCAGTGCCCGTGGACAGGAACTTTTAAGCTCCTACAATGAGCAGTTCTTC.

Remarks on this clonotype: One end of the junction fails to match germline, which may point to a read error. The chain joins TRBV5-1 to TRBJ2-5; D tentatively reads TRBD1 or TRBD2 (6 bases each). Germline V gene data show CDR1 as SGHRS and CDR2 as YFSETQ. The CDR3 consists of 14 residues. CDR3 residues: CASSRGLEGETEYF. The CDR3 DNA follows: TGCGCCAGCAGCCGAGGGTTGGAGGGGGAGACCGAGTACTTC.

The chain uses TRBV6-1 and TRBJ2-3; TRBD2 matches at 14 bases. The CDR3 is 15 amino acids. Germline V lookup: CDR1 MNHNS, CDR2 SASEGT. V was clipped by 4 bases and J by 11 bases; unmatched bases: 8. The CDR3: CASSGRGLAGGGQYF. The CDR3 DNA sequence: TGTGCCAGCAGTGGCCGAGGACTAGCGGGGGGTGGGCAGTATTTT.

The table lists this clonotype with a few counts. The rearrangement joins TRBV5-5 to TRBJ2-4; TRBD1 matches at 8 bases. The CDR3 covers 16 residues. V lost 0 bases and J lost 7; bases outside the gene matches: 9. CDR1 SGHKS and CDR2 YYEKEE come from the germline V gene (reference sequence). DNA for the CDR3: TGTGCCAGCAGCTTGGACCCGCGGACAGGGTTCAACATTCAGTACTTC. Translation: CASSLDPRTGFNIQYF.

The chain combines TRBV28 with TRBJ2-1, with 9 bases that match TRBD2. The CDR3 totals 20 residues. J was trimmed by 0 bases and V by 3 bases; bases with no gene match: 15. Germline V gene data show CDR1 as MDHEN and CDR2 as SYDVKM. The CDR3 loop is CASSFTFGGGALISYNEQFF. The CDR3, as DNA: TGTGCCAGCAGTTTCACCTTCGGCGGGGGGGCCTTAATCTCCTACAATGAGCAGTTCTTC. Full variable domain (rest looked up from reference TRBV28 and TRBJ2-1): DVKVTQSSRYLVKRTGEKVFLECVQDMDHENMFWYRQDPGLGLRLIYFSYDVKMKEKGDIPEGYSVSREKKERFSLILESASTNQTSMYLCASSFTFGGGALISYNEQFFGPGTRLTVL.

This chain joins TRBV20-1 and TRBJ2-1; 13 positions match TRBD2. J gave up 4 bases and V 1 base, and 4 bases lay outside the gene matches. This CDR3 is 16 amino acids long. Germline assignment: CDR1 DFQATT and CDR2 SNEGSKA (reference sequence). CDR3 sequence reads: CSARGTSGSVYNEQFF. The CDR3 nucleotides read TGCAGTGCTAGAGGGACTAGCGGGAGTGTGTACAATGAGCAGTTCTTC.

The V gene is TRBV5-1, the J gene TRBJ2-7, with TRBD1 matching over 7 bases. J lost 0 bases, V lost 5 bases, and 5 bases had no gene match. CDR3 length equals 14 residues. Per the germline V gene, CDR1 is SGHRS and CDR2 is YFSETQ. CDR3 nucleotide sequence: TGCGCCAGCAGGTCGACAGGGAACTCCTACGAGCAGTACTTC. Translation: CASRSTGNSYEQYF. Complete variable domain (other parts from reference TRBV5-1 and TRBJ2-7): KAGVTQTPRYLIKTRGQQVTLSCSPISGHRSVSWYQQTPGQGLQFLFEYFSETQRNKGNFPGRFSGRQFSNSRSEMNVSTLELGDSALYLCASRSTGNSYEQYFGPGTRLTVT.